The 21 T cell receptor beta chains listed next were all sequenced from one sample in a study of radiotherapy plus CTLA-4 blockade in lung cancer. Sequencing was performed with immunoSEQ multiplex PCR; in TCRdb, only in-frame clones are kept and a portion is missing. The sample records about 110,000 clones, approximately 80% being singletons. Material: peripheral blood, obtained from a patient treated with radiotherapy plus ipilimumab. These receptor sequences come from a human donor with non-small cell lung cancer that progressed on radiotherapy plus ipilimumab. Some clones in this sample may be carry-over from other donors' samples.

This clone was counted many times. The chain employs TRBV11-2 and TRBJ2-7; 8 bases are a match to TRBD2. With V trimmed by 1 base and J by 4 bases, 6 bases remained unmatched. Germline lookup yields CDR1 SGHAT and CDR2 FQNNGV. The CDR3 spans 15 residues. CDR3 DNA sequence: TGTGCCAGCAGCTTAGTAACTAGCGGAGTATACGAGCAGTACTTC. This codes for CASSLVTSGVYEQYF.

This clone was picked up a small number of times. The chain recombines TRBV4-3 with TRBJ2-2; 7 bases map to TRBD2. The V gene's germline CDR1 is LGHNA and CDR2 YSLEER. The CDR3 covers 18 residues. With V trimmed by 0 bases and J by 2 bases, 9 bases remained unmatched. CDR3 nucleotides: TGCGCCAGCAGCCAAGATTGGTGGCTAGCGGCTAACACCGGGGAGCTGTTTTTT. Encoded protein: CASSQDWWLAANTGELFF.

This clone occurred once. This CDR3 is CASSPRHNYGYTF. The CDR3 nucleotides are TGTGCCAGCAGCCCTAGGCATAACTATGGCTACACCTTC. The rearrangement uses TRBV7-6 and TRBJ1-2; D unresolved. V shed 5 bases and J shed 1 base, with 8 bases lying between them. Germline assignment: CDR1 SGHVS and CDR2 FNYEAQ. The length of the CDR3 is 13 residues.

CDR3: CAWYRTGGPDTQYF. The CDR3 DNA sequence: TGTGCCTGGTACAGGACAGGGGGTCCAGATACGCAGTATTTT. The V and J genes are TRBV30 and TRBJ2-3; 10 bases map to TRBD1. The V segment lost 5 bases and the J segment 4 bases; nucleotides outside the gene matches: 6. The CDR3 loop spans 14 amino acids. CDR1 and CDR2 (germline): GTSNPN, SVGIG (reference sequence). Filled out from reference TRBV30 and TRBJ2-3, the complete variable domain reads SQTIHQWPATLVQPVGSPLSLECTVEGTSNPNLYWYRQAAGRGLQLLFYSVGIGQISSEVPQNLSASRPQDRQFILSSKKLLLSDSGFYLCAWYRTGGPDTQYFGPGTRLTVL.

CDR3 DNA sequence: TGTGCCAGCAGTTTAGGATCGGTCCGTGAGAGCTCCTATAATTCACCCCTCCACTTT. Translated: CASSLGSVRESSYNSPLHF. This rearrangement joins TRBV27 to TRBJ1-6; no clear D gene. This CDR3 is 19 amino acids long. Germline CDR1 is MNHEY and CDR2 is SMNVEV (reference sequence). The ends were cut back, 2 bases at V and 0 bases at J, with 17 bases in the middle.

This clone has only a few counts. The gene calls are TRBV7-9 and TRBJ1-2; D is undetermined. The V end was cut by 5 bases, the J end by 8 bases, with 12 bases between. Germline loops: CDR1 SEHNR, CDR2 FQNEAQ (reference sequence). The CDR3 length is 12 residues. The CDR3 nucleotides are TGTGCCAGCAGCACCTTCACTCGGGGCTACACCTTC. Amino acids: CASSTFTRGYTF.

The chain has TRBV19 and TRBJ1-6; possibly TRBD1 for D (5 bases). The CDR3 has 14 residues. Germline-derived CDR1 and CDR2 are LNHDA and SQIVND (reference sequence). V was pared by 7 bases and J by 5 bases, with 12 bases between. CDR3 in amino acids: CASTPGRHNSPLHF. The CDR3 DNA follows: TGTGCCAGTACCCCGGGACGTCATAATTCACCCCTCCACTTT.

The rearrangement links TRBV5-5 to TRBJ1-5, with TRBD1 as a possible D gene (6 bases). Trimming stripped 4 bases from V and 3 bases from J, with 17 bases between. The CDR3 runs to 16 residues. Germline CDR1 reads SGHKS; CDR2 reads YYEKEE (reference sequence). The CDR3 spells CASSPGQFNLNQPQHF. CDR3 sequence (DNA): TGTGCCAGCAGCCCAGGACAGTTCAACCTCAATCAGCCCCAGCATTTT.

The gene calls are TRBV28 and TRBJ1-2; D possibly corresponds to TRBD1 (5 bases). The V gene's germline CDR1 is MDHEN and CDR2 SYDVKM. The CDR3 length is 14 residues. The ends were cut back, 6 bases at V and 4 bases at J, with 15 bases in the middle. The CDR3 nucleotides are TGTGCCAGCAGCCTGACCGGGACCCTCTATGGCTACACCTTC. This sequence encodes CASSLTGTLYGYTF.

The chain is built from TRBV6-5 and TRBJ2-7; 8 positions match TRBD2. This CDR3 region has 15 residues. From germline, CDR1 is MNHEY and CDR2 SVGAGI. V shed 5 bases, J shed 5 bases, and the junction held 11 bases outside the gene matches. CDR3 in amino acids: CASSLRAGARNEQYF. CDR3 DNA: TGTGCCAGCAGTCTCCGAGCGGGGGCGAGGAACGAGCAGTACTTC.

The chain carries TRBV5-1 and TRBJ1-5; no clear D. Trimming took 4 bases from V and 4 from J, leaving 12 bases between them. Germline CDR1 and CDR2: SGHRS and YFSETQ. This CDR3 has 14 amino acids. In DNA form, the CDR3 reads TGCGCCAGCAGCCCCTCGCCCGAAAATCAGCCCCAGCATTTT. Its translation is CASSPSPENQPQHF. Based on the CDR3 plus reference TRBV5-1 and TRBJ1-5, the full variable domain is KAGVTQTPRYLIKTRGQQVTLSCSPISGHRSVSWYQQTPGQGLQFLFEYFSETQRNKGNFPGRFSGRQFSNSRSEMNVSTLELGDSALYLCASSPSPENQPQHFGDGTRLSIL.

The CDR3 loop reads CASSRQGADQPQHF. DNA for the CDR3: TGTGCCAGCTCACGACAGGGGGCGGATCAGCCCCAGCATTTT. The chain is built from TRBV18 and TRBJ1-5, with 10 bases fitting TRBD1. This CDR3 is built from 14 residues. Germline-derived CDR1 and CDR2 are KGHSH and LQKENI. The J segment lost 5 bases and the V segment lost 4 bases, leaving 2 bases of the junction unmatched.

The J gene is TRBJ1-2, the V gene TRBV7-3; a possible D gene is TRBD1 (6 bases). Trimming removed 5 bases at V and 0 bases at J, with 10 bases between. Germline CDR1 SGHTA, CDR2 FQGTGA. This CDR3 is built from 14 residues. CDR3 region: CASSPGTTNYGYTF. Here the CDR3 DNA reads TGTGCCAGCAGCCCCGGGACAACTAACTATGGCTACACCTTC.

This sequence joins TRBV7-2 and TRBJ2-7, with TRBD1 matching 8 bases. CDR1 and CDR2 (germline): SGHTA, FQGNSA. V was pared by 5 bases and J by 6 bases, with 6 bases of the junction left unmatched. This CDR3 is 13 amino acids long. The CDR3 DNA sequence: TGTGCCAGCAGCGGACAGGGTGGTGGCGAGCAGTACTTC. Translation: CASSGQGGGEQYF.

The rearrangement uses TRBV5-1 and TRBJ2-1, with 11 nucleotides matching TRBD1. From germline, CDR1 is SGHRS and CDR2 YFSETQ. This CDR3 comprises 14 residues. J gave up 10 bases and V 3 bases, and 6 bases lay outside the gene matches. CDR3 sequence (DNA): TGCGCCAGCAGCTACGGACAGGGGGCTAGGGAGCAGTTCTTC. Amino acids: CASSYGQGAREQFF.

This chain connects TRBV7-3 to TRBJ1-1; D perhaps matches TRBD1 (6 bases). The CDR3 loop spans 15 amino acids. V dropped 3 bases and J dropped 1 base, with 12 bases sitting between them. Germline CDR1 and CDR2: SGHTA and FQGTGA. This CDR3 is CASSLGHSGNTEAFF. The CDR3 DNA is TGTGCCAGCAGCTTGGGACACTCAGGGAACACTGAAGCTTTCTTT.

This clone occurred once. The chain is built from TRBV30 and TRBJ1-2, with unresolved D. CDR3 size: 11 residues. Germline V gene sequence: CDR1 GTSNPN, CDR2 SVGIG (reference sequence). The ends were cut back, 6 bases at V and 4 bases at J, with 9 bases in the middle. The CDR3: CACRTGYGYTF. The CDR3 nucleotides read TGTGCCTGTAGGACCGGCTATGGCTACACCTTC.

The chain joins TRBV2 to TRBJ1-2, with a weak D call TRBD1 (6 bases). Germline V gene data show CDR1 as SNHLY and CDR2 as FYNNEI. Between the trimmed V and J ends, which lost 3 bases and 6 bases, there was a span of 26 bases. The CDR3 covers 18 residues. This CDR3 reads CASSDPPIGATGMHGYTF. CDR3 sequence (DNA): TGTGCCAGCAGTGATCCTCCCATCGGGGCAACAGGGATGCATGGCTACACCTTC. Looking up the rest from reference TRBV2 and TRBJ1-2 gives the full variable domain: EPEVTQTPSHQVTQMGQEVILRCVPISNHLYFYWYRQILGQKVEFLVSFYNNEISEKSEIFDDQFSVERPDGSNFTLKIRSTKLEDSAMYFCASSDPPIGATGMHGYTFGSGTRLTVV.

This clone was seen just once. DNA of the CDR3: TGTGCCAGCAGCTATTCAGGGGCTAACTATGGCTACACCTTC. It is translated as CASSYSGANYGYTF. This chain links TRBV16 with TRBJ1-2; D may be TRBD1 (6 bases). The CDR3 length is 14 residues. V shed 5 bases and J shed 0 bases, with 10 bases lying between them. Germline-derived CDR1 and CDR2 are KGHSY and FQNENV.

The rearrangement links TRBV6-5 to TRBJ2-7; 8 bases agree with TRBD1. V lost 7 bases, J lost 3 bases, and 11 bases stayed unmatched. The germline CDR1 and CDR2 sequences are MNHEY and SVGAGI. This CDR3 comprises 15 residues. The CDR3 reads CASTQEGTGGYEQYF. The CDR3, as DNA: TGTGCCAGCACCCAAGAGGGGACAGGAGGCTACGAGCAGTACTTC.

This rearrangement joins TRBV6-5 to TRBJ2-7, with D perhaps being TRBD1 or TRBD2 (5 bases each). Trimming took off 6 bases at V and 6 bases at J, with 15 bases between the two ends. The CDR3 sequence is 13 residues long. Germline-derived CDR1 and CDR2 are MNHEY and SVGAGI. In DNA, the CDR3 is TGTGCCAGCAGCCCCGGCCGGGGCCCCGAGCAGTACTTC. This sequence encodes CASSPGRGPEQYF.